Listed below are T cell receptor beta chains from one sample, sequenced in a study of T cell responses to AZD1222 COVID-19 vaccine. Only in-frame clones appear in the TCRdb table, and some are missing; sequencing was by immunoSEQ multiplex PCR. The sample has fewer than 300,000 clones, over 85% seen once; the top ten hold less than 0.6%. The sequenced sample was peripheral blood, obtained on day 0 of AZD1222 vaccination. These receptors all come from an adult in good health. The CDR3 runs from the conserved cysteine through the conserved F or W. A D gene is named only where the DNA matches it firmly. Expanded clones get a size class; other rows say once, few or many, or leave the size out.

D: .
length: 14
V: TRBV27
size: .
J: TRBJ1-6
CDR3: CASSFNGRNSPLHF
DNA: TGTGCCAGCAGTTTTAACGGAAGGAATTCACCCCTCCACTTT

D: .
length: 14
V: TRBV5-1
size: .
J: TRBJ2-7
CDR3: CASSRRTESYEQYF
DNA: TGCGCCAGCAGCCGTCGGACAGAATCCTACGAGCAGTACTTC

D: TRBD1
length: 15
V: TRBV11-1
size: .
J: TRBJ1-1
CDR3: CASSLWNRGRFTAFF
DNA: TGTGCCAGCAGCTTATGGAACAGGGGGCGCTTCACAGCTTTCTTT

D: .
length: 15
V: TRBV5-6
size: .
J: TRBJ1-5
CDR3: CASSLWGAGNQPQHF
DNA: TGTGCCAGCAGCTTGTGGGGGGCAGGAAATCAGCCCCAGCATTTT

D: .
length: 14
V: TRBV4-1
size: .
J: TRBJ1-4
CDR3: CASSQAAEGEKLFF
DNA: TGCGCCAGCAGCCAAGCGGCTGAGGGAGAAAAACTGTTTTTT

D: .
length: 13
V: TRBV6-5
size: .
J: TRBJ1-1
CDR3: CACREGANTEAFF
DNA: TGTGCCTGCCGGGAGGGCGCGAACACTGAAGCTTTCTTT

D: .
length: 13
V: TRBV2
size: .
J: TRBJ1-2
CDR3: CASSVERTDGYTF
DNA: TGTGCCAGCAGTGTGGAGAGGACCGATGGCTACACCTTC

D: TRBD2
length: 15
V: TRBV27
size: .
J: TRBJ2-7
CDR3: CASSFRTSGFYEQYF
DNA: TGTGCCAGCAGTTTCAGGACTAGCGGATTCTACGAGCAGTACTTC

D: .
length: 14
V: TRBV2
size: once
J: TRBJ2-1
CDR3: CASIGAGSYNEQFF
DNA: TGTGCCAGCATAGGGGCTGGCTCCTACAATGAGCAGTTCTTC

D: TRBD2
length: 13
V: TRBV27
size: once
J: TRBJ2-7
CDR3: CASSLYGRGEQYF
DNA: TGTGCCAGCAGTTTATACGGGAGGGGCGAGCAGTACTTC

D: .
length: 15
V: TRBV28
size: once
J: TRBJ1-3
CDR3: CASSWGRVFGNTIYF
DNA: TGTGCCAGCAGTTGGGGGCGGGTATTTGGAAACACCATATATTTT

D: .
length: 14
V: TRBV10-3
size: .
J: TRBJ2-5
CDR3: CAISHAPGQETQYF
DNA: TGTGCCATCAGCCATGCACCGGGACAAGAGACCCAGTACTTC

D: TRBD1
length: 13
V: TRBV12-3/TRBV12-4
size: .
J: TRBJ1-5
CDR3: CASSSQGAEPQHF
DNA: TGTGCCAGCAGTTCACAGGGGGCGGAGCCCCAGCATTTT

D: .
length: 15
V: TRBV18
size: few
J: TRBJ1-2
CDR3: CASSPTTTITGGYTF
DNA: TGTGCCAGCTCACCGACTACTACTATTACCGGTGGCTACACCTTC

D: .
length: 13
V: TRBV5-1
size: .
J: TRBJ2-7
CDR3: CASKAGWSYEQYF
DNA: TGCGCCAGCAAGGCAGGGTGGTCCTACGAGCAGTACTTC

D: .
length: 15
V: TRBV19
size: once
J: TRBJ1-5
CDR3: CASSIVSGVGQPQHF
DNA: TGTGCCAGTAGTATAGTCTCCGGGGTAGGTCAGCCCCAGCATTTT

D: .
length: 12
V: TRBV7-9
size: once
J: TRBJ1-4
CDR3: CASSLAGKNCFF
DNA: .

D: .
length: 14
V: TRBV5-8
size: .
J: TRBJ2-1
CDR3: CASSQRRWVNEQFF
DNA: TGTGCCAGCAGCCAGCGGAGGTGGGTCAATGAGCAGTTCTTC

D: TRBD2
length: 15
V: TRBV24-1
size: .
J: TRBJ2-7
CDR3: CATSDPGTSGNEQYF
DNA: TGTGCCACCAGTGATCCCGGGACTAGCGGGAACGAGCAGTACTTC

D: .
length: 15
V: TRBV2
size: .
J: TRBJ1-2
CDR3: CASSESWALRMGYTF
DNA: TGTGCCAGCAGTGAAAGTTGGGCCCTAAGGATGGGCTACACCTTC

D: .
length: 16
V: TRBV12-1
size: .
J: TRBJ1-1
CDR3: CASSQDRQAEHTEAFF
DNA: TGTGCCAGCAGCCAAGATCGACAGGCGGAACACACTGAAGCTTTCTTT

D: TRBD2
length: 15
V: TRBV2
size: .
J: TRBJ2-1
CDR3: CASSGERGDYNEQFF
DNA: TGTGCCAGCAGTGGTGAGCGGGGGGATTACAATGAGCAGTTCTTC

D: .
length: 15
V: TRBV6-6
size: .
J: TRBJ1-5
CDR3: CASSYPEMSNQPQHF
DNA: TGTGCCAGCAGTTACCCCGAGATGAGCAATCAGCCCCAGCATTTT

D: TRBD2
length: 17
V: TRBV2
size: .
J: TRBJ2-1
CDR3: CASSPRGLAGGDNEQFF
DNA: TGTGCCAGCAGTCCGAGGGGGCTAGCGGGAGGGGACAATGAGCAGTTCTTC

D: .
length: 14
V: TRBV5-1
size: once
J: TRBJ2-2
CDR3: CASRIGAGTGELFF
DNA: TGCGCCAGCCGGATAGGGGCGGGCACCGGGGAGCTGTTTTTT

D: TRBD1
length: 15
V: TRBV5-1
size: .
J: TRBJ1-6
CDR3: CASSLGQGGSSPLHF
DNA: TGCGCCAGCAGCTTAGGACAGGGGGGGAGTTCACCCCTCCACTTT

D: TRBD1
length: 16
V: TRBV7-9
size: .
J: TRBJ2-3
CDR3: CASSLRRGGGEDTQYF
DNA: TGTGCCAGCAGCTTACGGCGAGGGGGCGGTGAAGATACGCAGTATTTT

D: .
length: 13
V: TRBV5-6
size: .
J: TRBJ1-2
CDR3: CASSLNSNYGYTF
DNA: TGTGCCAGCAGCTTAAACAGTAACTATGGCTACACCTTC

D: .
length: 14
V: TRBV2
size: .
J: TRBJ1-1
CDR3: CASSDVAVNTEAFF
DNA: TGTGCCAGCAGTGATGTGGCAGTGAACACTGAAGCTTTCTTT

D: TRBD1
length: 16
V: TRBV9
size: .
J: TRBJ1-2
CDR3: CASSDVDRLNNYGYTF
DNA: TGTGCCAGCAGCGATGTGGACAGGCTTAATAACTATGGCTACACCTTC

D: .
length: 10
V: TRBV28
size: .
J: TRBJ2-1
CDR3: CASSINEQFF
DNA: TGTGCCAGCAGCATAAATGAGCAGTTCTTC

D: .
length: 13
V: TRBV7-9
size: .
J: TRBJ1-1
CDR3: CASSPALGGEAFF
DNA: TGTGCCAGCAGCCCAGCTCTCGGGGGGGAAGCTTTCTTT

D: TRBD1
length: 14
V: TRBV6-1
size: .
J: TRBJ1-1
CDR3: CASSETGMNTEAFF
DNA: TGTGCCAGCAGTGAGACAGGGATGAACACTGAAGCTTTCTTT

D: .
length: 13
V: TRBV7-8
size: .
J: TRBJ2-1
CDR3: CASSPGGMSEQFF
DNA: TGTGCCAGCAGCCCCGGAGGGATGAGTGAGCAGTTCTTC

D: TRBD1
length: 15
V: TRBV5-6
size: .
J: TRBJ2-3
CDR3: CASSLGGTGVGTQYF
DNA: TGTGCCAGCAGCTTGGGTGGGACAGGGGTTGGTACGCAGTATTTT